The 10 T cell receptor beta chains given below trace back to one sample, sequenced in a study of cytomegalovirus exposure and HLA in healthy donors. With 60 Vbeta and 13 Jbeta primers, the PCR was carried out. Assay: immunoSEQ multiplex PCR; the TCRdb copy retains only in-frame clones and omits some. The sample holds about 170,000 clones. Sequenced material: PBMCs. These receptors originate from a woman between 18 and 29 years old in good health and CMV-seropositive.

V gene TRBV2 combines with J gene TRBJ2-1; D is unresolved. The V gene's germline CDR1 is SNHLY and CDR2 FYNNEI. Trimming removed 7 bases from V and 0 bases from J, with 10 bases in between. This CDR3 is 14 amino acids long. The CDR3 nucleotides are TGTGCCAGCACCGAACTTCGCTCCTACAATGAGCAGTTCTTC. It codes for CASTELRSYNEQFF.

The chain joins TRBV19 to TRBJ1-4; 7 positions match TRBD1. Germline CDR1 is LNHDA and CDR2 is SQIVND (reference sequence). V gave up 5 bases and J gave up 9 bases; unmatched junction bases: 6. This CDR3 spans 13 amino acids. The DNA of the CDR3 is TGTGCCAGTAGTGGCCAGGGGGGACAAAAACTGTTTTTT. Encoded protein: CASSGQGGQKLFF. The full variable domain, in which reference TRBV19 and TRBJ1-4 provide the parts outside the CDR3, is DGGITQSPKYLFRKEGQNVTLSCEQNLNHDAMYWYRQDPGQGLRLIYYSQIVNDFQKGDIAEGYSVSREKKESFPLTVTSAQKNPTAFYLCASSGQGGQKLFFGSGTQLSVL.

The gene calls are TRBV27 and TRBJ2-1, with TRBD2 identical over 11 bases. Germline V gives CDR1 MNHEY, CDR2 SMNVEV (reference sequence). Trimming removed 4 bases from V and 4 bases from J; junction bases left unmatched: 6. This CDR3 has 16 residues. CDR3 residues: CASSSLAGGPYNEQFF. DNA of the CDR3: TGTGCCAGCAGTTCCTTAGCGGGGGGGCCATACAATGAGCAGTTCTTC.

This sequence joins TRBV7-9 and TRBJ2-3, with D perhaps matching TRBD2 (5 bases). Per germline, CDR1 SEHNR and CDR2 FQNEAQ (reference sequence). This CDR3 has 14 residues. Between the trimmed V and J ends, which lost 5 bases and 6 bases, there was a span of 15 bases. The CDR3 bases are TGTGCCAGCAGCCAAGGACTGAGTTCGGATACGCAGTATTTT. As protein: CASSQGLSSDTQYF.

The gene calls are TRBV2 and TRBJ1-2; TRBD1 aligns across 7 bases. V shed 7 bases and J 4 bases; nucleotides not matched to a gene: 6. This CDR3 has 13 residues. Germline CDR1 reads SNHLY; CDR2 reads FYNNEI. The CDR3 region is CASTSGQFYGYTF. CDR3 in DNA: TGTGCCAGCACTTCGGGACAGTTCTATGGCTACACCTTC. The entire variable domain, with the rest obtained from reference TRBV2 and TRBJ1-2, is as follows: EPEVTQTPSHQVTQMGQEVILRCVPISNHLYFYWYRQILGQKVEFLVSFYNNEISEKSEIFDDQFSVERPDGSNFTLKIRSTKLEDSAMYFCASTSGQFYGYTFGSGTRLTVV.

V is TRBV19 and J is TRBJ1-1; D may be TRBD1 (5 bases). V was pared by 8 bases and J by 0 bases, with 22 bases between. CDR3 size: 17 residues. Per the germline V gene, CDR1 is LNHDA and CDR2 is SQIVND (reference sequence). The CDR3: CASDPGLSVDVNTEAFF. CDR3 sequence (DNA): TGTGCCAGTGATCCGGGACTCAGCGTGGATGTGAACACTGAAGCTTTCTTT. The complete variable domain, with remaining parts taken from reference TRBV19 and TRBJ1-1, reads DGGITQSPKYLFRKEGQNVTLSCEQNLNHDAMYWYRQDPGQGLRLIYYSQIVNDFQKGDIAEGYSVSREKKESFPLTVTSAQKNPTAFYLCASDPGLSVDVNTEAFFGQGTRLTVV.

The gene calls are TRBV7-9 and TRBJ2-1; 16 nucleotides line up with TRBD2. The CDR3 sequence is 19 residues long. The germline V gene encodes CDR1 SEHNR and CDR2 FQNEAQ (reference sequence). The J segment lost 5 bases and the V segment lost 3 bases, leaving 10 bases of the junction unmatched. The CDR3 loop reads CASSFAGLAGGLINNEQFF. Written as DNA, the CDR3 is TGTGCCAGCAGCTTTGCGGGACTAGCGGGGGGGCTAATTAACAATGAGCAGTTCTTC.

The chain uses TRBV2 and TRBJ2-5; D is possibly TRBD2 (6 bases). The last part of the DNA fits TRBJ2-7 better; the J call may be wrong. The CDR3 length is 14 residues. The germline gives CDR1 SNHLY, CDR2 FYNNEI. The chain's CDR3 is CASSESGGSYEQYF. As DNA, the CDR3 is TGTGCCAGCAGTGAATCCGGAGGGTCCTACGAGCAGTACTTC.

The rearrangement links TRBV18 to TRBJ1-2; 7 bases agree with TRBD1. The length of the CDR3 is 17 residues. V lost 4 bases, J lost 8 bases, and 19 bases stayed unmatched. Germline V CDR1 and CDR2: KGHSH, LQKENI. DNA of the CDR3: TGTGCCAGCTCACTTTCTTCCCAGACAGGGATTTCTGGCGGCTACACCTTC. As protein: CASSLSSQTGISGGYTF.

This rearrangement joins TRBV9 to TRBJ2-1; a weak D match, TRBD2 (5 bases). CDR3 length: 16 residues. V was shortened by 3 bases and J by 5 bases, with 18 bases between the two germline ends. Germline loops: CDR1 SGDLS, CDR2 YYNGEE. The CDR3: CASSARGSEVNNEQFF. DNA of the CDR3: TGTGCCAGCAGCGCCCGGGGATCGGAGGTTAACAATGAGCAGTTCTTC.